This T cell receptor (beta chain) was identified in a study of CD8+CD57+ T cells in acquired aplastic anemia (dated by TCRdb to the late 2010s). General notes on the study: On average, sorted CD4+ and CD8+ cells yielded about 3 ug of extracted DNA, with a range of about 0.18 to 27.4 ug. CD8+CD57+ expansion was defined as a frequency above the mean frequency observed in healthy subjects. Paper-wide results and their limitations: CD8+ Simpson's diversity did not differ significantly between patients and healthy controls (P=0.060). Around 30 CD8+ CDR3 sequences were found to be shared between patients and controls, but these sequences appeared to be highly expressed in patients and within the immunodominant clones of the patients.

TCR beta VDJ combination and CDR3 sequence profiling used genomic DNA as the template. TCR repertoire sequencing was run on an Illumina HiSeq 2000. Regarding the original processing steps: Repertoires were assessed using TRBV/TRBJ rearrangement plots, CDR3 size and DJ length profiles, and Simpson's diversity index. The most abundant DNA sequence in the deep sequencing data was defined as the immunodominant clone. CDR3 amino acid sequences were checked for sharing across subjects and were also compared against the VDJdb database and published repertoires. Through fastp at Q25 and MiXCR, TCRdb rebuilt clones from the public reads, retaining in-frame beta chains. CDR3 protein sequences are deduplicated, and each keeps its most common genes and DNA. The V and J calls and clone size are TCRdb's, not the authors'. The sample includes roughly 290,000 distinct CDR3 sequences, with roughly 59% observed a single time. Together, the top ten hold under 1.5% of the sample.

Flow cytometry had shown CD8+CD57+ cell expansion in the patients selected for sequencing. Every patient had severe acquired aplastic anemia, diagnosed using the International Study of Aplastic Anemia and Agranulocytosis and Camitta criteria. At the time blood was sampled, none of the patients had received any therapy. In the study, sorted CD4+ and CD8+ blood T cells from patients with severe aplastic anemia and from healthy subjects underwent deep sequencing of TCR repertoires. Patients were enrolled under clinicaltrials.gov protocols 00001620, 01623167, 00001397, 00071045, 00081523 and 00961064 in the USA. Ficoll-Paque density gradient centrifugation was used to isolate peripheral blood mononuclear cells. CD4+ and CD8+ T cells were sorted by FACS or magnetic beads before DNA extraction. To note about this clonotype: Its antigen has not been determined. Within one base of it there is no much larger clone, and no base qualities were kept.

The germline V gene provides CDR1 SNHLY and CDR2 FYNNEI. At the junction V is shortened by 1 base and J by 3 bases, with 10 bases in between. The cysteine opens and the phenylalanine closes a CDR3 of 15 amino acids. Just CDR3 DNA is preserved here, 45 bases in frame from base 1. Input material: sorted CD4+, CD8+, or CD8+CD57+ T cells (not recorded which) from PBMCs. This receptor chain uses TRBV2 and TRBJ1-5; matching of 5 bases hints at TRBD1 as the D gene. The TCR originated in a human donor with aplastic anemia. In nucleotide form, the sequence is TGTGCCAGCAGTGAAGAGACAGTTCCCAATCAGCCCCAGCATTTT. This is translated as CASSEETVPNQPQHF.